A selection of T cell receptor beta chains follows, all from one sample in a study of shared clonotypes between healthy human individuals. Clones were read by immunoSEQ multiplex PCR, and TCRdb kept only the in-frame ones, dropping some. The sample lists approximately 180,000 clones, roughly 91% seen once, with 0.067% in the top ten. The sample was naive CD4+ T cells sorted from blood. These receptor sequences come from a woman under 40 in good health. CDR3s include the opening cysteine and the closing phenylalanine or tryptophan. D genes are given only for firm matches. Some rows have no size entry. The others give once, few or many, or a class for an expanded clone.

CASSQDALAVSYEQYF,TGCGCCAGCAGCCAAGATGCTCTAGCGGTATCCTACGAGCAGTACTTC,TRBJ2-7,TRBD2,TRBV4-1,NA
CASRPLSGRALSPHEQYF,TGCGCCAGCAGGCCACTTAGCGGGAGGGCCCTCAGTCCCCACGAGCAGTACTTC,TRBJ2-7,TRBD2,TRBV23-1,NA
CASSIWGEQFF,TGTGCCAGTAGTATTTGGGGTGAGCAGTTCTTC,TRBJ2-1,NA,TRBV19,NA
CASSRDGPNSEAFF,TGCGCCAGCAGCAGGGACGGCCCCAATTCTGAAGCTTTCTTT,TRBJ1-1,NA,TRBV5-1,NA
CASGYEQYF,TGTGCCAGCGGGTACGAGCAGTACTTC,TRBJ2-7,NA,TRBV28,NA
CASQRPGNTEAFF,TGTGCCAGCCAGCGTCCAGGGAACACTGAAGCTTTCTTT,TRBJ1-1,NA,TRBV28,NA
CASSSSLYEQYF,TGTGCCAGCAGCAGCAGTCTCTACGAGCAGTACTTC,TRBJ2-7,NA,TRBV28,NA
CASSLGGIGTSGRGQYF,TGTGCCAGCAGCTTAGGTGGAATTGGGACTAGCGGGAGAGGGCAGTACTTC,TRBJ2-5,TRBD2,TRBV7-8,once
CASSLRGGGSYEQYF,TGTGCCAGCAGCTTAAGGGGTGGGGGCTCCTACGAGCAGTACTTC,TRBJ2-7,NA,TRBV7-9,NA
CASSLARGTGPYEQYF,TGTGCCAGCAGCTTAGCCAGGGGGACAGGGCCCTACGAGCAGTACTTC,TRBJ2-7,TRBD1,TRBV11-3,NA
CASSRDFGDYEQYF,TGTGCCAGTAGTAGGGACTTCGGAGACTACGAGCAGTACTTC,TRBJ2-7,NA,TRBV19,NA
CASSPGTGAYEQYF,TGTGCCAGCAGCCCAGGGACAGGTGCCTACGAGCAGTACTTC,TRBJ2-7,TRBD1,TRBV7-9,NA
CASSLPDRDYEQYF,TGTGCCAGCAGTTTACCTGACAGGGACTACGAGCAGTACTTC,TRBJ2-7,TRBD1,TRBV28,NA
CSVGRTSGFYEQYF,TGCAGCGTGGGTCGGACTAGCGGATTCTACGAGCAGTACTTC,TRBJ2-7,TRBD2,TRBV29-1,NA
CASSLQGGLYTGELFF,TGTGCCAGCAGCTTACAGGGGGGGCTTTACACCGGGGAGCTGTTTTTT,TRBJ2-2,NA,TRBV11-2,once
CASSLAGGPNEQFF,TGTGCCAGCAGCTTAGCGGGAGGGCCCAATGAGCAGTTCTTC,TRBJ2-1,TRBD2,TRBV7-3,NA
CASMSNTEAFF,TGTGCCAGCATGTCAAACACTGAAGCTTTCTTT,TRBJ1-1,NA,TRBV28,NA
CASKLDRAVREQYF,TGTGCCAGCAAACTTGACAGGGCAGTTAGGGAGCAGTACTTC,TRBJ2-5,TRBD1,TRBV28,NA
CASSPVRGNTEAFF,TGTGCCAGCTCACCCGTCAGGGGGAACACTGAAGCTTTCTTT,TRBJ1-1,NA,TRBV18,NA
CASRAGGLETQYF,TGTGCCAGCCGAGCGGGAGGGCTGGAGACCCAGTACTTC,TRBJ2-5,TRBD2,TRBV19,NA
CASRLQGDRLATDTQYF,TGTGCCAGTAGACTTCAGGGGGACCGGCTAGCCACAGATACGCAGTATTTT,TRBJ2-3,TRBD1,TRBV19,NA
CASSPDLGALEQYF,TGTGCCAGCAGCCCGGACCTCGGGGCCCTCGAGCAGTACTTC,TRBJ2-7,NA,TRBV5-4,NA
CASSYRKLSDTGELFF,TGTGCCAGCAGTTACCGGAAGCTTTCGGACACCGGGGAGCTGTTTTTT,TRBJ2-2,NA,TRBV6-5,NA
CASSFSGKPPYEQYF,TGTGCCAGCAGCTTCAGCGGGAAACCCCCCTACGAGCAGTACTTC,TRBJ2-7,TRBD2,TRBV5-6,NA
CASSQSAIGTRLQETQYF,TGCGCCAGCAGCCAATCTGCAATTGGGACTAGACTCCAAGAGACCCAGTACTTC,TRBJ2-5,TRBD2,TRBV4-1,NA
CASSEISGGAYEQYF,TGTGCCAGCAGTGAAATCTCGGGGGGCGCGTACGAGCAGTACTTC,TRBJ2-7,NA,TRBV2,NA
CASSKRAGGSANEKLFF,TGTGCCAGCAGCAAAAGGGCAGGGGGCTCTGCTAATGAAAAACTGTTTTTT,TRBJ1-4,TRBD1,TRBV7-9,NA
CASSMSASYNEQFF,TGCGCCAGCAGTATGAGCGCTTCCTACAATGAGCAGTTCTTC,TRBJ2-1,NA,TRBV10-2,once
CSVEPRQYQETQYF,TGCAGCGTTGAACCCCGGCAGTACCAAGAGACCCAGTACTTC,TRBJ2-5,NA,TRBV29-1,NA
CASSSNPGLEQYF,TGTGCCAGCAGTTCCAACCCGGGACTCGAGCAGTACTTC,TRBJ2-7,NA,TRBV6-6,once
CASRPYSNQPQHF,TGTGCCAGCAGACCCTATAGCAATCAGCCCCAGCATTTT,TRBJ1-5,NA,TRBV27,NA
CASSFGRMGMKFF,TGTGCCAGCAGTTTCGGGCGGATGGGGATGAAGTTCTTC,TRBJ2-1,NA,TRBV28,NA